The next 29 T cell receptor beta chains were all read from a single sample in a study of cytomegalovirus exposure and HLA in healthy donors. It was with 60 Vbeta and 13 Jbeta primers that the PCR ran. Data came from immunoSEQ multiplex PCR; TCRdb stores just in-frame clones and leaves some out. Of fewer than 200,000 clones listed, around 80% are singletons. The material sequenced was PBMCs. These receptors originate from a woman younger than 30 in good health and CMV-seronegative.

The CDR3 DNA sequence: TGTGCCAGCTCACCTAGTCGGGGGACAGGGGGGACCTACGAGCAGTACTTC. This translates into CASSPSRGTGGTYEQYF. The chain joins TRBV18 to TRBJ2-7, with TRBD1 matching over 11 bases. The CDR3 is 17 residues long. Trimming cost V 3 bases and J 2 bases; bases outside gene matches: 9. Germline V lookup: CDR1 KGHSH, CDR2 LQKENI.

This chain links TRBV6-6 with TRBJ1-5, with D possibly matching TRBD1 (6 bases). This CDR3 has 15 residues. V was trimmed by 6 bases and J by 8 bases, leaving 20 bases between them. CDR1 and CDR2 (germline): MNHNY, SVGAGI (reference sequence). Here the CDR3 DNA reads TGTGCCAGCAGAGAACAGGGTATAGAGTCGGAGCCCCAGCATTTT. Residues: CASREQGIESEPQHF.

Here the CDR3 DNA reads TGTGCCAGCAGTTTGCGGGAAAAACTGTTTTTT. Protein product: CASSLREKLFF. The chain carries TRBV28 and TRBJ1-4; D uncertain. CDR3 size: 11 residues. The V gene lost 3 bases and the J gene lost 8 bases, with 4 bases spanning the gap. Germline CDR1 MDHEN, CDR2 SYDVKM.

This clone has only one observation. This chain joins TRBV7-3 and TRBJ2-1; D not certain. CDR1 and CDR2 (germline): SGHTA, FQGTGA. The V end lost 5 bases, the J end lost 6 bases, and 14 bases lay between the germline ends. The CDR3 consists of 14 residues. CDR3 in DNA: TGTGCCAGCAGCCCTCTAGGAATCGGCAATGAGCAGTTCTTC. Protein product: CASSPLGIGNEQFF.

The chain links TRBV1 to TRBJ2-5; the tabulated D call, TRBD1, remains unverified against the DNA. TRBV1 is a listed pseudogene. The CDR3 consists of 13 residues. The CDR3, as DNA: TGCACCAGCAGACAGGGCTTCGGGGAGACCCAGTACTTC. This gives the protein CTSRQGFGETQYF.

V is TRBV12-5 and J is TRBJ1-5; D not certain. V lost 4 bases, J lost 5 bases, and 18 bases lay in between. This CDR3 is 16 amino acids long. The germline CDR1 and CDR2 sequences are LGHNT and FRNRAP. CDR3 protein: CASGSEHTQVDQPQHF. The CDR3 bases are TGTGCTAGTGGTTCGGAACATACTCAGGTCGATCAGCCCCAGCATTTT.

The chain combines TRBV19 with TRBJ1-2; perhaps TRBD1 as D (6 bases). V lost 5 bases and J lost 6, with 16 bases in between. Germline V gene sequence: CDR1 LNHDA, CDR2 SQIVND (reference sequence). The CDR3 loop spans 14 amino acids. The CDR3 loop is CASSPLPDRNGYTF. The CDR3, as DNA: TGTGCCAGTAGTCCCCTTCCTGACAGGAATGGCTACACCTTC. Supplemented by reference TRBV19 and TRBJ1-2, the full variable domain reads DGGITQSPKYLFRKEGQNVTLSCEQNLNHDAMYWYRQDPGQGLRLIYYSQIVNDFQKGDIAEGYSVSREKKESFPLTVTSAQKNPTAFYLCASSPLPDRNGYTFGSGTRLTVV.

The chain has TRBV6-5 and TRBJ2-7, with D possibly being TRBD1 (6 bases). This CDR3 comprises 11 residues. The ends were cut back, 6 bases at V and 3 bases at J, with 6 bases in the middle. Germline V lookup: CDR1 MNHEY, CDR2 SVGAGI. CDR3 protein: CASRQGYEQYF. The DNA for the CDR3 is TGTGCCAGCAGACAGGGCTACGAGCAGTACTTC.

The rearrangement joins TRBV6-5 to TRBJ1-2; maybe TRBD1 (5 bases). The V and J ends lost 3 bases and 5 bases respectively, with 13 bases between them. Germline lookup yields CDR1 MNHEY and CDR2 SVGAGI. The CDR3 has 14 amino acids. In DNA form, the CDR3 reads TGTGCCAGCAGTTATCCGGGACTGTCTTATGGCTACACCTTC. Its translation: CASSYPGLSYGYTF.

V and J are TRBV28 and TRBJ2-7, with D uncertain. The CDR3 spans 11 residues. Looked up from germline, CDR1 is MDHEN and CDR2 is SYDVKM. V was clipped by 6 bases and J by 6 bases, with 9 bases between them. For the CDR3, the DNA is TGTGCCAGCAGCTCCCGTTCCGAGCAGTACTTC. Its protein is CASSSRSEQYF.

The CDR3 protein is CASSKPTGGGTEAFF. The CDR3 DNA follows: TGCGCCAGCAGCAAGCCGACAGGGGGAGGAACTGAAGCTTTCTTT. This chain joins TRBV5-1 and TRBJ1-1, with 9 positions matching TRBD1. CDR1 is SGHRS, CDR2 YFSETQ, per germline. This CDR3 spans 15 amino acids. Trimming removed 4 bases from V and 5 bases from J; junction bases left unmatched: 9.

This chain connects TRBV5-6 to TRBJ2-2; tentatively, D is TRBD1 (5 bases). This CDR3 has 16 residues. Germline values: CDR1 SGHDT, CDR2 YYEEEE. V lost 0 bases to trimming and J lost 5 bases, with 14 bases between them. The CDR3 region has the DNA TGTGCCAGCAGCTTGGTTCGACAGCGTCCTACCGGGGAGCTGTTTTTT. This gives the protein CASSLVRQRPTGELFF.

This sequence joins TRBV6-5 and TRBJ2-3, with D unclear. This CDR3 has 12 amino acids. The V gene's germline CDR1 is MNHEY and CDR2 SVGAGI. Deletions cut 6 bases from V and 6 bases from J, with 10 bases between. The chain's CDR3 is CASSLTRDTQYF. The CDR3 DNA follows: TGTGCCAGCAGCCTGACGAGGGATACGCAGTATTTT.

This chain uses TRBV4-2 with TRBJ2-2; a weak D match, TRBD2 (6 bases). The length of the CDR3 is 14 residues. Germline V gene sequence: CDR1 LGHNA, CDR2 YNFKEQ. Trimming shortened V by 3 bases and J by 5 bases, and 10 bases separated the two germline ends. The CDR3 nucleotides are TGTGCCAGCAGCCAGCACGGGACTACCGGGGAGCTGTTTTTT. As protein: CASSQHGTTGELFF.

This clone was seen just once. The chain uses TRBV2 and TRBJ2-1, with 15 bases fitting TRBD2. This CDR3 is built from 15 residues. Germline V gene data show CDR1 as SNHLY and CDR2 as FYNNEI. The V and J ends lost 7 bases and 7 bases, in that order; junction bases with no gene match: 5. In DNA, the CDR3 is TGTGCCAGCACCGGACTAGCGGGAGGGGGGAATGAGCAGTTCTTC. Protein product: CASTGLAGGGNEQFF.

A few counts support this clone. The chain combines TRBV4-2 with TRBJ2-5, with TRBD1 identical over 9 bases. The J call is uncertain, as TRBJ2-7 better fits the DNA end. The CDR3 covers 15 residues. CDR1 is LGHNA, CDR2 YNFKEQ, per germline. In nucleotides, the CDR3 is TGTGCCAGCAGCCCGTTTGGACAGGGGACCTACGAGCAGTACTTC. Its translation is CASSPFGQGTYEQYF.

V and J are TRBV11-2 and TRBJ2-7, with TRBD2 identical over 10 bases. With 1 base clipped from V and 5 bases from J, the junction kept 8 bases outside the gene matches. Looked up from germline, CDR1 is SGHAT and CDR2 is FQNNGV. The CDR3 totals 16 residues. This CDR3 is CASSLGASGSIHEQYF. The CDR3 nucleotides are TGTGCCAGCAGCTTAGGCGCTAGCGGGAGTATCCACGAGCAGTACTTC.

The V call is TRBV10-3, the J call TRBJ2-5; D not resolved. The CDR3 runs to 13 residues. Looked up from germline, CDR1 is ENHRY and CDR2 is SYGVKD. Between the trimmed V and J ends, which lost 8 bases and 2 bases, there was a span of 12 bases. The CDR3 spells CAIPPYRQETQYF. The CDR3 DNA reads as TGTGCCATCCCGCCGTACAGACAAGAGACCCAGTACTTC.

This sequence joins TRBV5-1 and TRBJ2-2, with D hard to call. V lost 2 bases and J 3 bases, leaving 8 bases between the germline ends. This CDR3 has 14 residues. Germline CDR1 SGHRS, CDR2 YFSETQ. The CDR3 spells CASSFRLDTGELFF. CDR3 DNA sequence: TGCGCCAGCAGCTTTAGACTGGACACCGGGGAGCTGTTTTTT.

V gene TRBV6-1 combines with J gene TRBJ1-5; 12 nucleotides match TRBD1. From germline, CDR1 is MNHNS and CDR2 SASEGT. The CDR3 runs to 19 residues. The V and J ends lost 4 bases and 2 bases, in that order; junction bases with no gene match: 12. The CDR3 is CASSGARDRGQVGNQPQHF. The CDR3 region has the DNA TGTGCCAGCAGTGGAGCCCGGGACAGGGGGCAGGTCGGCAATCAGCCCCAGCATTTT.

J is TRBJ2-1 and V is TRBV28, with TRBD2 as a possible D gene (6 bases). Germline V CDR1 and CDR2: MDHEN, SYDVKM. Trimming shortened V by 2 bases and J by 5 bases, and 10 bases separated the two germline ends. The CDR3 has 14 amino acids. The chain's CDR3 is CASSLGGIHNEQFF. DNA for the CDR3: TGTGCCAGCAGTTTAGGAGGGATCCACAATGAGCAGTTCTTC.

This rearrangement joins TRBV28 to TRBJ1-1; weak D call: TRBD1 (5 bases). V lost 4 bases, J lost 7 bases, and 13 bases lay in between. The CDR3 is 13 residues long. Germline loops: CDR1 MDHEN, CDR2 SYDVKM. CDR3: CASSSPATVEAFF. The CDR3 DNA is TGTGCCAGCAGTTCCCCGGCGACAGTTGAAGCTTTCTTT.

This clone was picked up a small number of times. V and J are TRBV29-1 and TRBJ2-5; 8 nucleotides agree with TRBD2. The J call may not be correct, given that the DNA end is closer to TRBJ2-7. The CDR3 runs 14 residues. From germline, CDR1 is SQVTM and CDR2 ANQGSEA. CDR3 in amino acids: CSVVAGLSSYEQYF. As DNA, the CDR3 is TGCAGCGTGGTAGCGGGGCTTAGCTCCTACGAGCAGTACTTC.

This chain connects TRBV2 to TRBJ1-1, with D possibly TRBD1 on 5 matching bases. The CDR3 has 13 residues. Trimming took 2 bases from V and 4 from J, leaving 8 bases between them. The V gene's germline CDR1 is SNHLY and CDR2 FYNNEI. CDR3 in DNA: TGTGCCAGCAGTGAACAGGGTTTCACTGAAGCTTTCTTT. Amino acid sequence: CASSEQGFTEAFF.

The CDR3 reads CASSRAGPRGEQYF. Written as DNA, the CDR3 is TGTGCCAGCAGCCGGGCCGGGCCCCGCGGGGAGCAGTACTTC. This chain joins TRBV5-4 and TRBJ2-7; TRBD2 might be the D (5 bases). The CDR3 has 14 amino acids. Germline V gene sequence: CDR1 SGHNT, CDR2 YYREEE (reference sequence). Trimming removed 4 bases at V and 7 bases at J, with 18 bases between.

CDR3 region: CATSSDLMGAEQYF. CDR3 DNA sequence: TGTGCCACCAGCAGTGACCTTATGGGCGCCGAGCAGTACTTC. The genes are TRBV15 and TRBJ2-7; D unclear. CDR1 and CDR2 (germline): LNHNV, YYDKDF (reference sequence). The V gene lost 3 bases and the J gene lost 6 bases, with 15 bases spanning the gap. The CDR3 runs 14 residues.

The J gene is TRBJ2-1, the V gene TRBV10-1; a possible D gene is TRBD2 (5 bases). Germline CDR1 WNHNN, CDR2 SYGVQD (reference sequence). The CDR3 runs to 20 residues. V was pared by 4 bases and J by 5 bases, with 30 bases between. In DNA, the CDR3 is TGCGCCAGCAGTGCGCAAGGCGGGTACAGAAGAAGGCTTGTGCACAATGAGCAGTTCTTC. Amino acid sequence: CASSAQGGYRRRLVHNEQFF.

V and J are TRBV7-2 and TRBJ2-5, with 7 positions matching TRBD1. The CDR3 contains 15 residues. The V gene's germline CDR1 is SGHTA and CDR2 FQGNSA. J lost 0 bases, V lost 5 bases, and 6 bases had no gene match. The CDR3 sequence: CASSPGGYYQETQYF. Here the CDR3 DNA reads TGTGCCAGCAGCCCAGGGGGTTATTACCAAGAGACCCAGTACTTC.

The V gene is TRBV11-2, the J gene TRBJ2-5; the D is unclear. Judging by the DNA end, TRBJ2-7 fits better; the J call may be wrong. The CDR3 totals 15 residues. CDR1 SGHAT and CDR2 FQNNGV come from the germline V gene. The CDR3 protein is CASSYAIGSSYEQYF. CDR3 nucleotides: TGTGCCAGCAGCTACGCTATCGGGTCGTCCTACGAGCAGTACTTC.